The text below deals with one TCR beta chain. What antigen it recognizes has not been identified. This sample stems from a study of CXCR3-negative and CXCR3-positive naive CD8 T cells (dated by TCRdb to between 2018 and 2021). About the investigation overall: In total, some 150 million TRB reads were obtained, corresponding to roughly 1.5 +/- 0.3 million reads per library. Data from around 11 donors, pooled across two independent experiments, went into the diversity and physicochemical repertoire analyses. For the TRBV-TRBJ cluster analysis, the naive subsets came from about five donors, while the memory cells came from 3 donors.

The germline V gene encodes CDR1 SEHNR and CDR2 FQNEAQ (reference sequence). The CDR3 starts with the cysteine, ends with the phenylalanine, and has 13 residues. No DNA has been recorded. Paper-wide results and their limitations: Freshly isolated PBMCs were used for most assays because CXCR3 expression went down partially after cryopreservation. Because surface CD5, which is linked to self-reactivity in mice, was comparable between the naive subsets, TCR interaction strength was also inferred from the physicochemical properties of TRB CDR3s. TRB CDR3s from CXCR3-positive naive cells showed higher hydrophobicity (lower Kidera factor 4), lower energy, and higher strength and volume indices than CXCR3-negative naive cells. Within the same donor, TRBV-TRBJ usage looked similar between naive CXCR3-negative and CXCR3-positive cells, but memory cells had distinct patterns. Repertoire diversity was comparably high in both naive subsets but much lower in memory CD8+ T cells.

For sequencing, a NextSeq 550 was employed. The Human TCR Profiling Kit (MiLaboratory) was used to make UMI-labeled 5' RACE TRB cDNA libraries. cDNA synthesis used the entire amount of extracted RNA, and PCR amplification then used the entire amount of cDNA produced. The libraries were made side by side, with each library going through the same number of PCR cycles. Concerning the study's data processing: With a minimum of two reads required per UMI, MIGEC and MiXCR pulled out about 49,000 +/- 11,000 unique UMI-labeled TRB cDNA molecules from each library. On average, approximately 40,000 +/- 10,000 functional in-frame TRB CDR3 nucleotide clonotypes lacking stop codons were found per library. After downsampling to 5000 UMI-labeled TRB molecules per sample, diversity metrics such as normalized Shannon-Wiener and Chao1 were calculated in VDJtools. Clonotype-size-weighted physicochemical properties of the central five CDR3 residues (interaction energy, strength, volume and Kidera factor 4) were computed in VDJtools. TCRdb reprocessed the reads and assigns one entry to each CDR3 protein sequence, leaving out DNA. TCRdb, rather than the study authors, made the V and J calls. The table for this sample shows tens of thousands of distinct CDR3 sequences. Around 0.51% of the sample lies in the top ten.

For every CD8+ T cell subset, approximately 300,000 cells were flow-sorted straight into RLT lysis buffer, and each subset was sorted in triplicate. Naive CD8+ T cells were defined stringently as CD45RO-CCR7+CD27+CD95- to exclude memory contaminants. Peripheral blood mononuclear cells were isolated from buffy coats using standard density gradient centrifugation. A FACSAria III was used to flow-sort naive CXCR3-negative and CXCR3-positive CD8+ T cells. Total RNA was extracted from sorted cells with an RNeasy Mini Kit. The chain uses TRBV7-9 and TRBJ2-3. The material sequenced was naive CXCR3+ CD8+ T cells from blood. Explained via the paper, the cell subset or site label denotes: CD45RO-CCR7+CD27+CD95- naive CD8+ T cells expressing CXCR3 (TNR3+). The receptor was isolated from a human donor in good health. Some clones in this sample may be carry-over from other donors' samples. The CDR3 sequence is CASSLKATDTQYF.